What follows are 6 T cell receptor beta chains derived from one specimen sequenced in a study of blood T cell repertoires in COVID-19. Sequencing used immunoSEQ multiplex PCR; TCRdb keeps in-frame clones, though not all of them. The sample holds roughly 270,000 clones, roughly 88% seen once. The specimen was peripheral blood. Receptor source: a man aged 18 to 30 with active or convalescent COVID-19.

The chain has TRBV19 and TRBJ1-2, with TRBD1 matching over 9 bases. After removal of 9 bases from V and 6 bases from J, the junction contained 17 bases not matched to a gene. This CDR3 is built from 16 residues. Germline CDR1 LNHDA, CDR2 SQIVND (reference sequence). Written as DNA, the CDR3 is TGTGCCAGCCTATCCGGGACAGGGCTGTGGATTGATGGCTACACCTTC. This translates into CASLSGTGLWIDGYTF.

V gene TRBV11-2 combines with J gene TRBJ2-5; 13 bases agree with TRBD2. V dropped 5 bases and J dropped 6; count of bases not matched to a gene: 15. Germline CDR1 is SGHAT and CDR2 is FQNNGV. The CDR3 loop spans 18 amino acids. The CDR3 DNA reads TGTGCCAGCAGCCCCCAGTACACTAGCGGGGGGGCCGTAAAGACCCAGTACTTC. Its protein is CASSPQYTSGGAVKTQYF.

This chain connects TRBV7-2 to TRBJ1-2; 8 bases map to TRBD1. Germline CDR1 SGHTA, CDR2 FQGNSA. This CDR3 is 12 amino acids long. The V segment lost 5 bases and the J segment 14 bases; nucleotides outside the gene matches: 10. CDR3: CASSLTGGEWTF. The CDR3 DNA follows: TGTGCCAGCAGCCTTACAGGGGGTGAATGGACCTTC.

The chain's CDR3 is CASSFTGNTEAFF. The CDR3 bases are TGTGCCAGCAGTTTCACTGGGAACACTGAAGCTTTCTTT. This rearrangement joins TRBV27 to TRBJ1-1; D is unresolved. This CDR3 spans 13 amino acids. Germline CDR1 and CDR2: MNHEY and SMNVEV (reference sequence). The V gene lost 3 bases and the J gene lost 1 base, with 6 bases spanning the gap.

The chain combines TRBV10-2 with TRBJ2-7, with D unresolved. Germline V CDR1 and CDR2: WSHSY, SAAADI. The CDR3 consists of 15 residues. Trimming removed 10 bases from V and 0 bases from J, with 19 bases in between. CDR3 DNA: TGCGCCACCTACGACACCATTCCGGCCTCCTACGAGCAGTACTTC. Translation: CATYDTIPASYEQYF.

On this clone itself: The junction departs from the called germline gene at one end, perhaps through a read error. The chain joins TRBV7-8 to TRBJ1-2, with a weak D call TRBD1 (6 bases). The CDR3 contains 15 residues. Germline V gene sequence: CDR1 SGHVS, CDR2 FQNEAQ. Here the CDR3 reads CASSLAGARSYGYTF. The CDR3 bases are TGTGCCAGCAGCCTAGCGGGGGCTCGCTCCTATGGCTACACCTTC.